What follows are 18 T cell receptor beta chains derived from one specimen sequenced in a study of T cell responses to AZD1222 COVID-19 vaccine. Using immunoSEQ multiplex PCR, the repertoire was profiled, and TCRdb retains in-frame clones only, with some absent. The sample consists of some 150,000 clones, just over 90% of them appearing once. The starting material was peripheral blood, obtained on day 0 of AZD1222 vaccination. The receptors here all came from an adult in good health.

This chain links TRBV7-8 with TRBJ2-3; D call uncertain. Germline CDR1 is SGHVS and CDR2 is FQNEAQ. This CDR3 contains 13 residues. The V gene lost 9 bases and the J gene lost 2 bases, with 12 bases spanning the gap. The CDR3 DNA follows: TGTGCCAGTCTTCGGCAAGCCACAGATACGCAGTATTTT. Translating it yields CASLRQATDTQYF.

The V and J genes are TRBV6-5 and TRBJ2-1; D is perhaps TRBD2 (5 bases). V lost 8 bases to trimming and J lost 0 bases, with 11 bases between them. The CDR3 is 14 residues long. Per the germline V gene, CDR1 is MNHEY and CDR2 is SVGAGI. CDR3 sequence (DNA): TGTGCCAGCGAAGACGGGGACTCCTACAATGAGCAGTTCTTC. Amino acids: CASEDGDSYNEQFF.

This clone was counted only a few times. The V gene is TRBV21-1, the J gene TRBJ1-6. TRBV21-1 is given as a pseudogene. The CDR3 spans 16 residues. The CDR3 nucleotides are TGTGCCCAGGGAGGGGCAGCTAGATCCTATAATTCACCCCTCCACTTT. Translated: CAQGGAARSYNSPLHF.

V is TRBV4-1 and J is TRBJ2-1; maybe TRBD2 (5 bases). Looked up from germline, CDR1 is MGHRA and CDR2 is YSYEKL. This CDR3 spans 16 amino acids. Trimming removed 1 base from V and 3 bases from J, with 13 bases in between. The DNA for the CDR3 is TGCGCCAGCAGCCAAGCCACCACCGGGATCTACAATGAGCAGTTCTTC. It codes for CASSQATTGIYNEQFF.

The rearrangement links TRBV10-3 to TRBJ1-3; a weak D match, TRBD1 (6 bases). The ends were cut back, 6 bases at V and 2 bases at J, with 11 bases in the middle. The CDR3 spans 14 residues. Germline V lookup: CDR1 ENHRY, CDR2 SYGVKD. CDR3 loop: CAIRTQGTGNTIYF. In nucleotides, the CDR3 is TGTGCCATCAGAACGCAGGGGACTGGAAACACCATATATTTT.

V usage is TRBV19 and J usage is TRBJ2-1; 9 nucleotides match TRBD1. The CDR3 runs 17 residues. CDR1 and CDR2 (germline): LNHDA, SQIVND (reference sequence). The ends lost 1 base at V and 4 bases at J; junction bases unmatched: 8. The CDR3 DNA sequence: TGTGCCAGTAGTATAGGATCGGGACAGGGACTTTACAATGAGCAGTTCTTC. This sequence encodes CASSIGSGQGLYNEQFF.

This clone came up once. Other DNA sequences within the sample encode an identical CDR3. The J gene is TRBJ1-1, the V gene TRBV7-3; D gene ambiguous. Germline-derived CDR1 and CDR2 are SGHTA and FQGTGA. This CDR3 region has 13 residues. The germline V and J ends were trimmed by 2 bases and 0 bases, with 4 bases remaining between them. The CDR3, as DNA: TGTGCCAGCAGCTTAGGAATGAACACTGAAGCTTTCTTT. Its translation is CASSLGMNTEAFF.

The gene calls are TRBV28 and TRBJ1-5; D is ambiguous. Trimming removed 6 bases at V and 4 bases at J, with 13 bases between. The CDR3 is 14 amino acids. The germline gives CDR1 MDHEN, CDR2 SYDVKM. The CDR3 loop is CASSMGSGNQPQHF. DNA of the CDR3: TGTGCCAGCAGCATGGGGTCGGGGAATCAGCCCCAGCATTTT.

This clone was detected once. In DNA form, the CDR3 reads TGTGCTAGTGGTTTGGAGGCCGGGGCGGGGACTGAAGCTTTCTTT. Protein product: CASGLEAGAGTEAFF. The chain combines TRBV12-5 with TRBJ1-1; a weak D match, TRBD1 (5 bases). The CDR3 is 15 amino acids. Trimming left V 1 base short and J 5 bases short, with 14 bases between. The germline V gene has CDR1 LGHNT and CDR2 FRNRAP.

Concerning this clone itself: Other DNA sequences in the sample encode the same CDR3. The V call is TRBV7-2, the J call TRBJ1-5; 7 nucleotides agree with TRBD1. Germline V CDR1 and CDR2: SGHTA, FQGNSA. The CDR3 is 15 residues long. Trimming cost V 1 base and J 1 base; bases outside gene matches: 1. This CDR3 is CASSLGQGSNQPQHF. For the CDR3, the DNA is TGTGCCAGCAGCTTAGGACAGGGAAGCAATCAGCCCCAGCATTTT.

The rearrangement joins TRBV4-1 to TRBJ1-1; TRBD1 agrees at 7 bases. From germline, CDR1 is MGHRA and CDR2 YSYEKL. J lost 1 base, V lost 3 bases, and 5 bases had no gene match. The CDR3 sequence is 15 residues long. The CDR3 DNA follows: TGCGCCAGCAGCCAGGCGACAGGGCAGAACACTGAAGCTTTCTTT. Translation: CASSQATGQNTEAFF.

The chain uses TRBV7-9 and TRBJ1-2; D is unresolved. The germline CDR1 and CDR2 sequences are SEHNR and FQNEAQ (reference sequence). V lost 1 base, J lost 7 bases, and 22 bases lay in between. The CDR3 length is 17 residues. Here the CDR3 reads CASSLVPPDSKVRGYTF. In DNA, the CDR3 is TGTGCCAGCAGCTTAGTCCCACCGGACTCCAAAGTACGTGGCTACACCTTC. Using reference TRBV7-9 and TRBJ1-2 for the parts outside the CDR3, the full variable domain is DTGVSQNPRHKITKRGQNVTFRCDPISEHNRLYWYRQTLGQGPEFLTYFQNEAQLEKSRLLSDRFSAERPKGSFSTLEIQRTEQGDSAMYLCASSLVPPDSKVRGYTFGSGTRLTVV.

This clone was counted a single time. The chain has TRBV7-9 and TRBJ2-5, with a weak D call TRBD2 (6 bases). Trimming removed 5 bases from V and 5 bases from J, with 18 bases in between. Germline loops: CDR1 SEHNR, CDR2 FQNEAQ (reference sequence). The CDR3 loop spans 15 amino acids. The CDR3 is CASSPIFSGAETQYF. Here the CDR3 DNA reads TGTGCCAGCAGCCCAATTTTTAGCGGAGCGGAGACCCAGTACTTC.

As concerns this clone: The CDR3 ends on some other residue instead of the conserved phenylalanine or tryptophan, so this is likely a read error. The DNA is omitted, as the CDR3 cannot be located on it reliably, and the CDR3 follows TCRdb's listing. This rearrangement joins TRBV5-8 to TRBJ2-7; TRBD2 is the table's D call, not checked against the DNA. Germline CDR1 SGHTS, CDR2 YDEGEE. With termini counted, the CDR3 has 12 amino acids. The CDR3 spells CASSAIATLERI.

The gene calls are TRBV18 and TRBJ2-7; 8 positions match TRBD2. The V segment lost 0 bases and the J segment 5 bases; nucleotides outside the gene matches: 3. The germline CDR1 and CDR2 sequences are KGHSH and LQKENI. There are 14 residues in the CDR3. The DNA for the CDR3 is TGTGCCAGCTCACCACCAGCGGGAGTACACGAGCAGTACTTC. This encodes CASSPPAGVHEQYF. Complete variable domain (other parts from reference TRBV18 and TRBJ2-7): NAGVMQNPRHLVRRRGQEARLRCSPMKGHSHVYWYRQLPEEGLKFMVYLQKENIIDESGMPKERFSAEFPKEGPSILRIQQVVRGDSAAYFCASSPPAGVHEQYFGPGTRLTVT.

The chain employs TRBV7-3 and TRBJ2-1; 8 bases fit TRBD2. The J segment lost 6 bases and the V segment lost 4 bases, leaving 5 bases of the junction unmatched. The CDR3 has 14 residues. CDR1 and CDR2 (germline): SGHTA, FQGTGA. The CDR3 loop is CASSSAGVANEQFF. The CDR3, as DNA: TGTGCCAGCAGCTCAGCGGGAGTTGCCAATGAGCAGTTCTTC. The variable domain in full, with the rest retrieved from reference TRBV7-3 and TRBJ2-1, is GAGVSQTPSNKVTEKGKYVELRCDPISGHTALYWYRQSLGQGPEFLIYFQGTGAADDSGLPNDRFFAVRPEGSVSTLKIQRTERGDSAVYLCASSSAGVANEQFFGPGTRLTVL.

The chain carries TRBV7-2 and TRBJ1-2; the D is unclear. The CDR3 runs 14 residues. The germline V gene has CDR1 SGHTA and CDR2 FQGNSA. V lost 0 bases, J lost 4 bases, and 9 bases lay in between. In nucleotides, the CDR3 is TGTGCCAGCAGCTTAGCTGGCCCTTTCTATGGCTACACCTTC. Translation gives CASSLAGPFYGYTF.

CDR3 in DNA: TGTGCCAGCAGCCAGAACCGGGACGGCGTCAATTCACCCCTCCACTTT. Protein: CASSQNRDGVNSPLHF. This chain connects TRBV3-1 (or the pseudogene TRBV3-2) to TRBJ1-6, with D possibly being TRBD1 (5 bases). CDR1 and CDR2 from the germline V gene are LGHDT and YNNKEL (reference sequence). This CDR3 region has 16 residues. Trimming took 3 bases from V and 7 from J, leaving 16 bases between them.